Following are 7 T cell receptor beta chains from one sample sequenced in a study of early T cells in non-severe SARS-CoV-2 infection. TCRdb independently ran MiXCR on the 5' RACE reads; one entry per CDR3 protein. The repertoire has more than 45,000 distinct CDR3 sequences, around 5.6% of them found once; the top ten carry roughly 7%. The sequencing sample was made of whole blood. The source is an adult who was a healthcare worker with PCR-confirmed SARS-CoV-2 infection or an uninfected control (not recorded which).

This clonotype has a count of ten or more. This rearrangement joins TRBV3-1 to TRBJ1-2, with D possibly being TRBD1 (5 bases). Germline V CDR1 and CDR2: LGHDT, YNNKEL (reference sequence). Trimming cost V 4 bases and J 4 bases, with 16 bases left between them. This CDR3 region has 15 residues. In nucleotides, the CDR3 is TGTGCCAGCAGCCCCAACGGCAGGGTCGGCTATGGCTACACCTTC. Translating it yields CASSPNGRVGYGYTF.

There are many counts of this clonotype. In DNA form, the CDR3 reads TGTGCCAGCAGCCAAGCAAAAACTAGCGGGAGCAATGAGCAGTTCTTC. It yields the protein CASSQAKTSGSNEQFF. V usage is TRBV4-2 and J usage is TRBJ2-1, with 11 positions matching TRBD2. With V trimmed by 1 base and J by 6 bases, 5 bases remained unmatched. Per germline, CDR1 LGHNA and CDR2 YNFKEQ. This CDR3 region has 16 residues.

The table lists this clonotype with many counts. V and J are TRBV5-1 and TRBJ2-3, with a possible D match to TRBD2 (5 bases). This CDR3 contains 15 residues. Germline values: CDR1 SGHRS, CDR2 YFSETQ. The ends were cut back, 1 base at V and 0 bases at J, with 9 bases in the middle. The CDR3 region is CASSLQRSSTDTQYF. The CDR3 nucleotides read TGCGCCAGCAGCTTGCAGCGGTCTAGCACAGATACGCAGTATTTT.

This clonotype came up many times. The V gene is TRBV29-1, the J gene TRBJ1-1; tentatively, D is TRBD1 (6 bases). Trimming removed 7 bases from V and 4 bases from J, with 16 bases in between. CDR1 and CDR2 (germline): SQVTM, ANQGSEA. The CDR3 spans 13 residues. This chain's CDR3 is CSATGIGGTEAFF. The CDR3, as DNA: TGCAGCGCCACAGGGATTGGGGGCACTGAAGCTTTCTTT.

The sample holds many counts of this clonotype. The chain is built from TRBV9 and TRBJ1-1; D remains ambiguous. This CDR3 is 14 amino acids long. The germline V gene has CDR1 SGDLS and CDR2 YYNGEE. V was trimmed by 0 bases and J by 1 base, leaving 7 bases between them. The CDR3 region has the DNA TGTGCCAGCAGCGTAGGAACGGGGAACACTGAAGCTTTCTTT. Protein: CASSVGTGNTEAFF. Combining the CDR3 with reference TRBV9 and TRBJ1-1 gives the whole variable domain DSGVTQTPKHLITATGQRVTLRCSPRSGDLSVYWYQQSLDQGLQFLIQYYNGEERAKGNILERFSAQQFPDLHSELNLSSLELGDSALYFCASSVGTGNTEAFFGQGTRLTVV.

This clonotype was observed a few times. The V and J genes are TRBV5-5 and TRBJ2-1; no clear D gene. Germline V gives CDR1 SGHKS, CDR2 YYEKEE (reference sequence). V shed 0 bases and J shed 0 bases, with 10 bases lying between them. The length of the CDR3 is 16 residues. CDR3 residues: CASSLVPAGSYNEQFF. In nucleotides, the CDR3 is TGTGCCAGCAGCTTGGTACCGGCAGGCTCCTACAATGAGCAGTTCTTC.

This clonotype appeared many times. CDR3 coding DNA: TGTGCCAGCCGTGGACAGGGGGCCAACACAGATACGCAGTATTTT. Translating it yields CASRGQGANTDTQYF. The rearrangement joins TRBV19 to TRBJ2-3, with 11 bases identical to TRBD1. The V gene end was trimmed by 9 bases and the J gene end by 2 bases; junction bases not matched to a gene: 7. Per the germline V gene, CDR1 is LNHDA and CDR2 is SQIVND (reference sequence). CDR3 length equals 15 residues. Combining the CDR3 with reference TRBV19 and TRBJ2-3 gives the whole variable domain DGGITQSPKYLFRKEGQNVTLSCEQNLNHDAMYWYRQDPGQGLRLIYYSQIVNDFQKGDIAEGYSVSREKKESFPLTVTSAQKNPTAFYLCASRGQGANTDTQYFGPGTRLTVL.